Following are 5 T cell receptor beta chains from one sample sequenced in a study of spatial heterogeneity in lung cancer. Antigen specificity for these receptors is unknown. Time point given: sample taken at primary tumor resection. General study findings and limits: Intratumoral expanded alpha and beta TCR counts were found to track tumor mutation counts.

In TCRdb, the 5' RACE reads were re-called with MiXCR into one record per CDR3 protein. Of approximately 6,000 distinct CDR3 sequences in the sample, roughly an eighth are singletons; the top ten hold approximately 15%. Source: lung tumor tissue, taken at surgery. The receptors come from a female donor with early-stage non-small cell lung cancer.

The rearrangement links TRBV3-1 to TRBJ2-7; 8 bases agree with TRBD2. CDR3 length: 16 amino acids. The germline gives CDR1 LGHDT, CDR2 YNNKEL (reference sequence). J was trimmed by 3 bases and V by 0 bases; bases with no gene match: 7. Here the CDR3 DNA reads TGTGCCAGCAGCCAAGATAAGGGGACTAGTTTCTACGAGCAGTACTTC. Residues: CASSQDKGTSFYEQYF.

This clonotype was observed at least ten times. The CDR3 DNA sequence: TGTGCCAGCAGCTTAATCCCCGAGGGGGAGCTGTTTTTT. It translates to CASSLIPEGELFF. V and J are TRBV7-9 and TRBJ2-2; D unclear. There are 13 residues in the CDR3. Germline V gene lookup returns CDR1 SEHNR and CDR2 FQNEAQ (reference sequence). The V gene lost 2 bases and the J gene lost 8 bases, with 9 bases spanning the gap.

This clonotype was seen many times. The V call is TRBV10-3, the J call TRBJ2-1; D is perhaps TRBD1 (5 bases). V lost 3 bases and J 8 bases, leaving 14 bases between the germline ends. Germline-derived CDR1 and CDR2 are ENHRY and SYGVKD. The CDR3 spans 14 residues. DNA for the CDR3: TGTGCCATCAGTGAAGGAACTACAGGAGATGAGCAGTTCTTC. Translation: CAISEGTTGDEQFF.

This clonotype is medium-sized (0.01 to 0.1%) in the sample. The V and J genes are TRBV6-2 or TRBV6-3 and TRBJ1-1, with no clear D. Trimming shortened V by 6 bases and J by 1 base, and 12 bases separated the two germline ends. This CDR3 is built from 14 residues. Germline CDR1 and CDR2: MNHEY and SVGEGT. The CDR3 spells CASRSILRNTEAFF. As DNA, the CDR3 is TGTGCCAGCAGGTCGATCTTGAGGAACACTGAAGCTTTCTTT.

The chain has TRBV28 and TRBJ1-5, with D possibly matching TRBD1 (5 bases). V was clipped by 9 bases and J by 3 bases, with 9 bases between them. CDR1 is MDHEN and CDR2 is SYDVKM in the germline V gene. The CDR3 spans 12 residues. The CDR3 nucleotides read TGTGCCAGTGGGGCGTTCAATCAGCCCCAGCATTTT. The encoded protein is CASGAFNQPQHF.